The rows below give T cell receptor beta chains drawn from one sample of a study of sequential checkpoint blockade in melanoma. The data were produced by immunoSEQ multiplex PCR, yet TCRdb's version contains in-frame clones alone and is incomplete. The sample has about 29,000 clones; roughly 76% are singletons. Sequenced material: CD8+ T cells sorted from blood (inferred from file names), taken from a patient given nivolumab and ipilimumab in sequence. The source is a human donor with melanoma. The CDR3 runs from the conserved cysteine through the conserved F or W. Fields, in order: V gene, clone size, J gene, CDR3 protein. Size is omitted from some rows. Given values are once, few, many or a class for expanded clones.

v_call: TRBV7-2; clone_size: few; j_call: TRBJ2-1; cdr3_aa: CASSFLAEGEQFF
v_call: TRBV27; clone_size: NA; j_call: TRBJ2-7; cdr3_aa: CASQTGNEQYF
v_call: TRBV2; clone_size: NA; j_call: TRBJ1-2; cdr3_aa: CASRGDRGISYGYTF
v_call: TRBV28; clone_size: few; j_call: TRBJ2-2; cdr3_aa: CATELGQGLAGELFF
v_call: TRBV2; clone_size: few; j_call: TRBJ1-1; cdr3_aa: CASSPGPRLTEAFF
v_call: TRBV9; clone_size: NA; j_call: TRBJ1-2; cdr3_aa: CASSGEQGFEYGYTF
v_call: TRBV27; clone_size: NA; j_call: TRBJ1-2; cdr3_aa: CASSFVGQGYGYTF
v_call: TRBV29-1; clone_size: NA; j_call: TRBJ1-4; cdr3_aa: CSVGQGVGEKLFF
v_call: TRBV4-3; clone_size: NA; j_call: TRBJ1-1; cdr3_aa: CASSQRTGGYREAFF
v_call: TRBV4-2; clone_size: once; j_call: TRBJ2-6; cdr3_aa: CASSQGGLLSGANVLTF
v_call: TRBV21-1; clone_size: few; j_call: TRBJ2-7; cdr3_aa: CASSFGSSYEQYF
v_call: TRBV27; clone_size: NA; j_call: TRBJ2-7; cdr3_aa: CASSSMGPTGDEQYF
v_call: TRBV7-9; clone_size: NA; j_call: TRBJ2-1; cdr3_aa: CASSSPSPVNEQFF
v_call: TRBV6-5; clone_size: NA; j_call: TRBJ2-1; cdr3_aa: CASSRGTSAYNEQFF
v_call: TRBV5-6; clone_size: NA; j_call: TRBJ1-5; cdr3_aa: CASSLGQGSNQPQHF
v_call: TRBV9; clone_size: NA; j_call: TRBJ2-6; cdr3_aa: CASSKPGMRTLSGANVLTF
v_call: TRBV6-4; clone_size: NA; j_call: TRBJ2-1; cdr3_aa: CASSAGSGSNEQFF
v_call: TRBV7-8; clone_size: NA; j_call: TRBJ2-1; cdr3_aa: CASSLGQGGRGTIHNEQFF
v_call: TRBV30; clone_size: NA; j_call: TRBJ1-2; cdr3_aa: CAWSVSSVGYTF
v_call: TRBV9; clone_size: NA; j_call: TRBJ2-3; cdr3_aa: CASSVYGSTDTQYF
v_call: TRBV15; clone_size: NA; j_call: TRBJ1-4; cdr3_aa: CATSSPREGEKLFF
v_call: TRBV7-3; clone_size: NA; j_call: TRBJ2-1; cdr3_aa: CASSDRGHSHEQFF
v_call: TRBV4-3; clone_size: NA; j_call: TRBJ2-2; cdr3_aa: CASSQEVFQMTGELFF
v_call: TRBV5-1; clone_size: NA; j_call: TRBJ1-6; cdr3_aa: CASSPDGDSNYNSPLHF
v_call: TRBV28; clone_size: NA; j_call: TRBJ2-7; cdr3_aa: CASSPWQVSYEQYF
v_call: TRBV4-3; clone_size: NA; j_call: NA; cdr3_aa: CASSVRGTGPYEQYF
v_call: TRBV5-8; clone_size: NA; j_call: TRBJ1-1; cdr3_aa: CASSPGTGNTEAFF
v_call: TRBV5-3; clone_size: NA; j_call: TRBJ1-4; cdr3_aa: CARSSDSVGLFF
v_call: TRBV9; clone_size: NA; j_call: TRBJ2-7; cdr3_aa: CASSVSSGDSYEQYF
v_call: TRBV27; clone_size: NA; j_call: TRBJ2-7; cdr3_aa: CASSPRLGGGSEQYF
v_call: TRBV12-2; clone_size: NA; j_call: TRBJ2-2; cdr3_aa: CASRLGLARWTGELFF
v_call: TRBV9; clone_size: NA; j_call: TRBJ2-3; cdr3_aa: CASSVDGRGTDTQYF
v_call: TRBV6-1; clone_size: NA; j_call: TRBJ1-1; cdr3_aa: CASSDRQMNTEAFF
v_call: TRBV9; clone_size: few; j_call: TRBJ2-1; cdr3_aa: CASKRGGREQFF
v_call: TRBV10-3; clone_size: NA; j_call: TRBJ2-3; cdr3_aa: CASRGTGGDTDTQYF
v_call: TRBV5-6; clone_size: few; j_call: TRBJ2-7; cdr3_aa: CASNPRSPSYEQYF
v_call: TRBV5-4; clone_size: NA; j_call: TRBJ1-1; cdr3_aa: CASSRQYTEAFF
v_call: TRBV7-3; clone_size: NA; j_call: TRBJ2-7; cdr3_aa: CASSRTASYEQYF
v_call: TRBV7-3; clone_size: NA; j_call: TRBJ1-2; cdr3_aa: CASSQDPGQGIYGYTF
v_call: TRBV19; clone_size: NA; j_call: TRBJ2-7; cdr3_aa: CASSHGTIAEQYF
v_call: TRBV5-1; clone_size: NA; j_call: TRBJ1-1; cdr3_aa: CASSLEQGWTEAFF
v_call: TRBV5-6; clone_size: NA; j_call: TRBJ2-3; cdr3_aa: CASSLVGGTPDTQYF
v_call: TRBV7-9; clone_size: NA; j_call: TRBJ1-1; cdr3_aa: CASSLARDRGSNTEAFF
v_call: TRBV4-3; clone_size: NA; j_call: TRBJ2-1; cdr3_aa: CASSQEGGLTANNEQFF
v_call: TRBV4-3; clone_size: NA; j_call: TRBJ2-7; cdr3_aa: CASSQEGSYEQYF
v_call: TRBV19; clone_size: NA; j_call: TRBJ2-5; cdr3_aa: CASSMGGVRGAETQYF
v_call: TRBV9; clone_size: NA; j_call: TRBJ2-5; cdr3_aa: CASSARSGRDRETQYF
v_call: TRBV5-4; clone_size: NA; j_call: TRBJ2-6; cdr3_aa: CASSLDSSGANVLTF
v_call: TRBV6-1; clone_size: NA; j_call: TRBJ1-1; cdr3_aa: CASTWGPEAFF
v_call: TRBV7-9; clone_size: NA; j_call: TRBJ1-4; cdr3_aa: CASSSTGGTDEKLLF
v_call: TRBV14; clone_size: NA; j_call: TRBJ2-6; cdr3_aa: CASSQDFVSGLSGANVLTF
v_call: TRBV27; clone_size: NA; j_call: TRBJ1-6; cdr3_aa: CASSPGTGSGPLHF
v_call: TRBV28; clone_size: NA; j_call: TRBJ1-2; cdr3_aa: CASSLSQNYGYTF
v_call: TRBV5-6; clone_size: NA; j_call: TRBJ2-2; cdr3_aa: CASSGTGGDTGELFF
v_call: TRBV19; clone_size: NA; j_call: TRBJ2-1; cdr3_aa: CASSSGIEQFF
v_call: TRBV7-9; clone_size: few; j_call: TRBJ2-7; cdr3_aa: CATSRSIDSYEQYF
v_call: TRBV9; clone_size: once; j_call: TRBJ2-2; cdr3_aa: CASSVGPGVVDSGELFF
v_call: TRBV4-1; clone_size: NA; j_call: TRBJ2-7; cdr3_aa: CASSQEGGGVYEQYF
v_call: TRBV7-7; clone_size: NA; j_call: TRBJ1-1; cdr3_aa: CASSFKSGTEAFF
v_call: TRBV6-5; clone_size: NA; j_call: TRBJ1-2; cdr3_aa: CASSPGQAAGYTF